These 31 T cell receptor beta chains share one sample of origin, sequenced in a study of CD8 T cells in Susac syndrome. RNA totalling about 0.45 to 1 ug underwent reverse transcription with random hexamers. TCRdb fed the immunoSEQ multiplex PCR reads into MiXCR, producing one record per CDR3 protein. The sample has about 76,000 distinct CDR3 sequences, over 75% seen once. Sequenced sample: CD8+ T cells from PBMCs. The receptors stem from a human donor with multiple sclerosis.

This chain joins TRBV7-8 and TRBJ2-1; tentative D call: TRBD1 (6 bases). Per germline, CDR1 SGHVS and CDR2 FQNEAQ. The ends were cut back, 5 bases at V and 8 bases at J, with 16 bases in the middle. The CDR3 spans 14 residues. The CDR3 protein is CASSPGTPLDEQFF. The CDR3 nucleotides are TGTGCCAGCAGCCCCGGGACACCTTTGGATGAGCAGTTCTTC.

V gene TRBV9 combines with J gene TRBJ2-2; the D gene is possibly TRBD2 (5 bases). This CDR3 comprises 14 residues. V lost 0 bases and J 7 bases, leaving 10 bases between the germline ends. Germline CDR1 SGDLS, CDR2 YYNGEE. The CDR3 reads CASSVATGIGELFF. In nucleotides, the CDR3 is TGTGCCAGCAGCGTAGCGACGGGGATCGGGGAGCTGTTTTTT.

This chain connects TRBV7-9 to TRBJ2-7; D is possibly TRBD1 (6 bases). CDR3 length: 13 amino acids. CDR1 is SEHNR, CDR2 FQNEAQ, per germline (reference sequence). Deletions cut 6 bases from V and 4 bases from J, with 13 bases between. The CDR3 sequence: CASRRTEHYEQYF. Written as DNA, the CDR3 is TGTGCCAGCAGAAGGACAGAACATTACGAGCAGTACTTC. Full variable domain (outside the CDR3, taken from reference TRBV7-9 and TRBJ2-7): DTGVSQNPRHKITKRGQNVTFRCDPISEHNRLYWYRQTLGQGPEFLTYFQNEAQLEKSRLLSDRFSAERPKGSFSTLEIQRTEQGDSAMYLCASRRTEHYEQYFGPGTRLTVT.

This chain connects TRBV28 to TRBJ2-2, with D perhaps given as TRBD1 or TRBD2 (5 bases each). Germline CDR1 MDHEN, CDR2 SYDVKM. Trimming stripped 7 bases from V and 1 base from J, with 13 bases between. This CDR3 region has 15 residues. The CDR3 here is CASNQGTENTGELFF. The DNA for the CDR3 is TGTGCCAGCAACCAAGGGACGGAGAACACCGGGGAGCTGTTTTTT.

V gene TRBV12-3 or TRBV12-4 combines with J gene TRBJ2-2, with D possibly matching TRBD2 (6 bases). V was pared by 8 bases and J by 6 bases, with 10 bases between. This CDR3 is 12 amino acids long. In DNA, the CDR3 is TGTGCCAGCGGATCGGGAGCCGGGGAGCTGTTTTTT. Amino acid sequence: CASGSGAGELFF.

Here the CDR3 DNA reads TGCGCCAGCAGTGATCCAGGGAATAGACAGCCCCAGCATTTT. It specifies CASSDPGNRQPQHF. The J gene is TRBJ1-5, the V gene TRBV10-2, with a tentative D call TRBD1 (5 bases). V was pared by 3 bases and J by 7 bases, with 13 bases between. The CDR3 totals 14 residues. Germline CDR1 and CDR2: WSHSY and SAAADI.

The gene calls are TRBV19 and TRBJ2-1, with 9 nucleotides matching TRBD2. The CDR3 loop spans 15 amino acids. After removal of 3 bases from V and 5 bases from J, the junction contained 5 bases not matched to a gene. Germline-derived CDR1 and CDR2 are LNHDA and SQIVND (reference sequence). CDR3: CASSIGLAGNNEQFF. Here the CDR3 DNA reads TGTGCCAGTAGTATTGGGCTAGCGGGGAACAATGAGCAGTTCTTC. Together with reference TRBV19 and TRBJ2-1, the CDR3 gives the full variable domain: DGGITQSPKYLFRKEGQNVTLSCEQNLNHDAMYWYRQDPGQGLRLIYYSQIVNDFQKGDIAEGYSVSREKKESFPLTVTSAQKNPTAFYLCASSIGLAGNNEQFFGPGTRLTVL.

CDR3 bases: TGTGCCAGCAGCTTAGTGGATGGGCCTCTGTACGAGCAGTACTTC. Residues: CASSLVDGPLYEQYF. The rearrangement uses TRBV7-2 and TRBJ2-7; D uncertain. Germline V gene sequence: CDR1 SGHTA, CDR2 FQGNSA. The CDR3 consists of 15 residues. The V gene lost 1 base and the J gene lost 4 bases, with 14 bases spanning the gap. The whole variable domain, remainder taken from reference TRBV7-2 and TRBJ2-7, is GAGVSQSPSNKVTEKGKDVELRCDPISGHTALYWYRQSLGQGLEFLIYFQGNSAPDKSGLPSDRFSAERTGGSVSTLTIQRTQQEDSAVYLCASSLVDGPLYEQYFGPGTRLTVT.

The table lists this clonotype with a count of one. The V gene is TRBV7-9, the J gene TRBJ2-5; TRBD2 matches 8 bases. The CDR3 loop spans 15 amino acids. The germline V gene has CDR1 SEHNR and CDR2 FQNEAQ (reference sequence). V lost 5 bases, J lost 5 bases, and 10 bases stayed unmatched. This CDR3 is CASSPPGGERETQYF. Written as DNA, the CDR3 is TGTGCCAGCAGCCCCCCCGGGGGGGAACGGGAGACCCAGTACTTC.

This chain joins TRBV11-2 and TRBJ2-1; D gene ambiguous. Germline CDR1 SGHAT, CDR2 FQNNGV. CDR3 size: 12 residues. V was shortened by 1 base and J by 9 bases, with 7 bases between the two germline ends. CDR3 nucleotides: TGTGCCAGCAGCTTAGTAGGTAGTGAGCAGTTCTTC. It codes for CASSLVGSEQFF.

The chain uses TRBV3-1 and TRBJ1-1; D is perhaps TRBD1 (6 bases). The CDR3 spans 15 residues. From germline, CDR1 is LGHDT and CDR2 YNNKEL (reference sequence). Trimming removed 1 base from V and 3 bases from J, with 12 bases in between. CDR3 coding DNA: TGTGCCAGCAGCCAAGGGGGGCATTGGGACACTGAAGCTTTCTTT. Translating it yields CASSQGGHWDTEAFF.

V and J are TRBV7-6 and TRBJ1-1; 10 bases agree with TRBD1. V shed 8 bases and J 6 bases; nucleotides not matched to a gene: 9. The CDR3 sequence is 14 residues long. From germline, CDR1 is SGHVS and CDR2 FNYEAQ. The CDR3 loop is CASSPGTGVAEAFF. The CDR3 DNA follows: TGTGCCAGCTCCCCTGGGACAGGGGTCGCTGAAGCTTTCTTT.

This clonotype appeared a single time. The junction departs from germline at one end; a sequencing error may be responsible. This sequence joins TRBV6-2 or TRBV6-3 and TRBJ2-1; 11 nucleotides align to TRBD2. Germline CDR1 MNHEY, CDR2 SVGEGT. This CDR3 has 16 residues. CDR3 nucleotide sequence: TGTGCCAGCAGTTCACGACTAGCGGGAACCTACACTGAGCAGTTCTTC. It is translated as CASSSRLAGTYTEQFF.

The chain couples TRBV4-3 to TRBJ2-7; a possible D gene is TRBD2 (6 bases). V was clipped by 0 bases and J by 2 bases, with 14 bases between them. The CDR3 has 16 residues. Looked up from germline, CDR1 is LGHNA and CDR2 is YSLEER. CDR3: CASSQESPTGAYEQYF. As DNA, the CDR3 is TGCGCCAGCAGCCAAGAATCCCCGACGGGAGCCTACGAGCAGTACTTC.

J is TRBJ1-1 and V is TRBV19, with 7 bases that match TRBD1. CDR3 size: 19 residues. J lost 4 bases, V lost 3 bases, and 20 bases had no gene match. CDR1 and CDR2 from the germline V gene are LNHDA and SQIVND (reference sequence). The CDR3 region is CASSILLLTGPERSTEAFF. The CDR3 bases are TGTGCCAGTAGTATTCTCCTTTTGACAGGGCCGGAGAGGAGCACTGAAGCTTTCTTT.

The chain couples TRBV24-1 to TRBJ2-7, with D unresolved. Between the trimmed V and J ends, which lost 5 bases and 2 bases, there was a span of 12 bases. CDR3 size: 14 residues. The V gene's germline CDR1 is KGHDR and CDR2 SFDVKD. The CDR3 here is CATSGRKDPYEQYF. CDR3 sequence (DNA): TGTGCCACCAGTGGGAGAAAGGACCCCTACGAGCAGTACTTC.

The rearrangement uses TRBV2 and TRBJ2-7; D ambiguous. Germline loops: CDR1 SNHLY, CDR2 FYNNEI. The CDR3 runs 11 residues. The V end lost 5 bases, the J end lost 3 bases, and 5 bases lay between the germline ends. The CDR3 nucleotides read TGTGCCAGCAGTATAAACTACGAGCAGTACTTC. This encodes CASSINYEQYF.

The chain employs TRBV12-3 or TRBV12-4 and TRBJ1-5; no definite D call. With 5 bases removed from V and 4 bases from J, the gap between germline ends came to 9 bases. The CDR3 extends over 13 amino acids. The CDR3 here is CASSPTVNQPQHF. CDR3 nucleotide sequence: TGTGCCAGCAGTCCAACCGTTAATCAGCCCCAGCATTTT.

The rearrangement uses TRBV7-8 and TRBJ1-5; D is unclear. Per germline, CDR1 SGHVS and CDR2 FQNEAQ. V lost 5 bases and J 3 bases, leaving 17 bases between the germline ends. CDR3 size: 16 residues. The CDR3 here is CASSTDGSPSNQPQHF. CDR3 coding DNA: TGTGCCAGCAGCACAGACGGGTCCCCCTCCAATCAGCCCCAGCATTTT.

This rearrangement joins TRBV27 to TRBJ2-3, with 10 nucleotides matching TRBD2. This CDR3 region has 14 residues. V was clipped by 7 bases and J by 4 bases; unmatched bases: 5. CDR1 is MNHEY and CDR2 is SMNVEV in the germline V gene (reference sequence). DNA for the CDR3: TGTGCCAGCACCTCTAGCGGGGGTGCAGATACGCAGTATTTT. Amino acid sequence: CASTSSGGADTQYF.

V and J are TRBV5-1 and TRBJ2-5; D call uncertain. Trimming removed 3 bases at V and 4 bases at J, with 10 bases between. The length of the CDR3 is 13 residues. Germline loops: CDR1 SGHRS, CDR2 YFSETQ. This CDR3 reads CASSSAASETQYF. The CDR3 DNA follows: TGCGCCAGCAGCTCCGCGGCCTCAGAGACCCAGTACTTC. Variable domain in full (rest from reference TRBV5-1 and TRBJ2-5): KAGVTQTPRYLIKTRGQQVTLSCSPISGHRSVSWYQQTPGQGLQFLFEYFSETQRNKGNFPGRFSGRQFSNSRSEMNVSTLELGDSALYLCASSSAASETQYFGPGTRLLVL.

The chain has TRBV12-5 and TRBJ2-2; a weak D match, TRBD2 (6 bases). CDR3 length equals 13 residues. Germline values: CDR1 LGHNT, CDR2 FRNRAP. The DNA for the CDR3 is TGTGCGTTCGGCGGGATCCTCACCGGGGAGCTGTTTTTT. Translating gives CAFGGILTGELFF. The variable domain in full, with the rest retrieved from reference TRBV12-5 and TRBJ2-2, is DARVTQTPRHKVTEMGQEVTMRCQPILGHNTVFWYRQTMMQGLELLAYFRNRAPLDDSGMPKDRFSAEMPDATLATLKIQPSEPRDSAVYFCAFGGILTGELFFGEGSRLTVL.

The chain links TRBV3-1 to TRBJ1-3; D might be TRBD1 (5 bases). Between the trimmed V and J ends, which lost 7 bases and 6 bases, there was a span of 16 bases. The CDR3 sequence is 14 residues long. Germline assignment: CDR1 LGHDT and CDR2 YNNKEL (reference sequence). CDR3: CASTGTGVLNTIYF. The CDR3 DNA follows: TGTGCCAGCACCGGGACGGGAGTCTTAAACACCATATATTTT.

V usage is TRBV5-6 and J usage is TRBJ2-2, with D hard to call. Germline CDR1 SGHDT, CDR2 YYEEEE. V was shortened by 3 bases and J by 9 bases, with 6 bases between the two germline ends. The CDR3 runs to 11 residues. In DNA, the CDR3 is TGTGCCAGCAGCTCCGACAGGGAGCTGTTTTTT. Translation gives CASSSDRELFF.

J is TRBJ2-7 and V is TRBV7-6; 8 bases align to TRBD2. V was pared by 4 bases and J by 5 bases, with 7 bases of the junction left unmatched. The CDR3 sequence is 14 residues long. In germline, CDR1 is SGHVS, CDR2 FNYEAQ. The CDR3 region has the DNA TGTGCCAGCAGCTCCGGGACTAGTTACCACGAGCAGTACTTC. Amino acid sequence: CASSSGTSYHEQYF.

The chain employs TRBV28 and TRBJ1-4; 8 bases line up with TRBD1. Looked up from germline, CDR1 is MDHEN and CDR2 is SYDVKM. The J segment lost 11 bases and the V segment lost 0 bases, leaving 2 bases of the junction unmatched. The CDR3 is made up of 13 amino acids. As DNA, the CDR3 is TGTGCCAGCAGTTTATGGGACAGGGACAAACTGTTTTTT. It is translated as CASSLWDRDKLFF.

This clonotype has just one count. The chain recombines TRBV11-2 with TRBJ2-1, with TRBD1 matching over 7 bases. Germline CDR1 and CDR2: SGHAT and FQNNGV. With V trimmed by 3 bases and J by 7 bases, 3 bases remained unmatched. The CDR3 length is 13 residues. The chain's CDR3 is CASSLNRGNEQFF. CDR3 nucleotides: TGTGCCAGCAGCTTGAACAGGGGTAATGAGCAGTTCTTC.

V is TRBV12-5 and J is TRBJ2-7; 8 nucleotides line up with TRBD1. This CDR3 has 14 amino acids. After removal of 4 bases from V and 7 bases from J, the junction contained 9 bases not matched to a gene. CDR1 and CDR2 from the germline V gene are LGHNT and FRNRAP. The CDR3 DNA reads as TGTGCTAGTGGTTCCGACAGGGGTTGGAGGGAGCAGTACTTC. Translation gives CASGSDRGWREQYF.

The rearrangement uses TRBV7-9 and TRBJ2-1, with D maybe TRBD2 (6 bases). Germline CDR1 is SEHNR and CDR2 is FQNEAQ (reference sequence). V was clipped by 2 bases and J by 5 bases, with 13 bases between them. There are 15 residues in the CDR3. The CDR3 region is CASSLIRGVDNEQFF. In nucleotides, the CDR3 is TGTGCCAGCAGCTTAATTCGCGGGGTAGACAATGAGCAGTTCTTC.

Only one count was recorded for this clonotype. The CDR3 reads CASSSWAGGTDTQYF. DNA of the CDR3: TGTGCCAGCAGCTCCTGGGCGGGGGGCACAGATACGCAGTATTTT. V and J are TRBV7-6 and TRBJ2-3, with TRBD2 matching 7 bases. The CDR3 is 15 amino acids. In germline, CDR1 is SGHVS, CDR2 FNYEAQ. V dropped 4 bases and J dropped 1; count of bases not matched to a gene: 5.

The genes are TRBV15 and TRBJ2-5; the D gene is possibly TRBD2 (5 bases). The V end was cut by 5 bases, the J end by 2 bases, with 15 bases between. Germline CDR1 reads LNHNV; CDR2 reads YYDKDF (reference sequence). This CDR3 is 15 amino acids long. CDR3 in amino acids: CATSASQTKQETQYF. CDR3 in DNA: TGTGCCACCAGCGCAAGCCAGACTAAACAAGAGACCCAGTACTTC.